This is a list of T cell receptor beta chains from one sample in a study of T cell repertoires in ileal Crohn's disease. Only in-frame clones appear in the TCRdb table, and some are missing; sequencing was by immunoSEQ multiplex PCR. This table holds 13,000 or so clones, around 80% found once. Sequencing was carried out using ileal tissue. The source of these receptors is an adult with Crohn's disease. Both conserved end residues are part of each CDR3. A D gene is named only where the DNA matches it firmly. A row's size may be missing; if present it is once, few, many or a size class.

clone size: once; D gene: NA; V gene: TRBV5-1; J gene: TRBJ1-1; CDR3 protein: CASSLVARGGFAEAFF; CDR3 DNA: TGCGCCAGCAGCTTGGTAGCCAGGGGTGGTTTCGCTGAAGCTTTCTTT
clone size: few; D gene: TRBD1; V gene: TRBV5-4; J gene: TRBJ1-6; CDR3 protein: CASSLAGQGVLGSPLHF; CDR3 DNA: TGTGCCAGCAGCTTGGCCGGACAGGGGGTACTGGGGTCACCCCTCCACTTT
clone size: NA; D gene: TRBD2; V gene: TRBV10-1; J gene: TRBJ2-1; CDR3 protein: CASSEGLAGVYEQFF; CDR3 DNA: TGCGCCAGCAGTGAAGGACTAGCGGGAGTCTATGAGCAGTTCTTC
clone size: NA; D gene: TRBD1; V gene: TRBV30; J gene: TRBJ2-5; CDR3 protein: CAWGQAQETQYF; CDR3 DNA: TGTGCCTGGGGACAGGCCCAAGAGACCCAGTACTTC
clone size: NA; D gene: NA; V gene: TRBV27; J gene: TRBJ1-2; CDR3 protein: CASSAAPGFHGYTF; CDR3 DNA: TGTGCCAGCAGTGCAGCCCCGGGGTTTCATGGCTACACCTTC
clone size: NA; D gene: NA; V gene: TRBV6-4; J gene: TRBJ2-2; CDR3 protein: CASSAKADTGELFF; CDR3 DNA: TGTGCCAGCAGTGCAAAAGCGGACACCGGGGAGCTGTTTTTT
clone size: NA; D gene: TRBD2; V gene: TRBV6-5; J gene: TRBJ2-1; CDR3 protein: CASSPSNGRDSEQFF; CDR3 DNA: TGTGCCAGCAGTCCTTCCAACGGGAGGGATAGTGAGCAGTTCTTC
clone size: NA; D gene: TRBD1; V gene: TRBV2; J gene: TRBJ2-2; CDR3 protein: CASSDGQGGTGELFF; CDR3 DNA: TGTGCCAGCAGCGACGGACAGGGTGGCACCGGGGAGCTGTTTTTT
clone size: NA; D gene: TRBD1; V gene: TRBV19; J gene: TRBJ1-5; CDR3 protein: CASSPGQAGNQPQHF; CDR3 DNA: TGTGCCAGTAGTCCCGGACAGGCGGGCAATCAGCCCCAGCATTTT
clone size: once; D gene: NA; V gene: TRBV2; J gene: TRBJ1-5; CDR3 protein: CASSEVRQGTQPQHF; CDR3 DNA: TGTGCCAGCAGTGAAGTAAGGCAGGGGACTCAGCCCCAGCATTTT
clone size: NA; D gene: NA; V gene: TRBV11-3; J gene: TRBJ2-2; CDR3 protein: CASSLVQETGELFF; CDR3 DNA: TGTGCCAGCAGCTTAGTCCAAGAGACCGGGGAGCTGTTTTTT
clone size: NA; D gene: TRBD2; V gene: TRBV27; J gene: TRBJ2-7; CDR3 protein: CASSPNSGGMEQYF; CDR3 DNA: TGTGCCAGCAGTCCTAATAGCGGGGGGATGGAGCAGTACTTC
clone size: few; D gene: NA; V gene: TRBV27; J gene: TRBJ2-7; CDR3 protein: CASSLYGAYEQYF; CDR3 DNA: TGTGCCAGCAGTTTATACGGGGCCTACGAGCAGTACTTC
clone size: NA; D gene: NA; V gene: TRBV5-1; J gene: TRBJ1-5; CDR3 protein: CASSEREDQPQHF; CDR3 DNA: TGCGCCAGCAGCGAACGAGAGGATCAGCCCCAGCATTTT
clone size: NA; D gene: NA; V gene: TRBV19; J gene: TRBJ1-5; CDR3 protein: CASSMGGRTQPQHF; CDR3 DNA: TGTGCCAGTAGTATGGGGGGGCGAACTCAGCCCCAGCATTTT
clone size: NA; D gene: TRBD1; V gene: TRBV19; J gene: TRBJ1-2; CDR3 protein: CASRGQGRDYGYTF; CDR3 DNA: TGTGCCAGTCGGGGACAGGGGAGAGACTATGGCTACACCTTC
clone size: NA; D gene: TRBD1; V gene: TRBV9; J gene: TRBJ1-3; CDR3 protein: CASSAGTAGNTIYF; CDR3 DNA: TGTGCCAGCAGCGCCGGGACAGCAGGAAACACCATATATTTT
clone size: NA; D gene: NA; V gene: TRBV30; J gene: TRBJ1-5; CDR3 protein: CAWSVRGGRGNQPQHF; CDR3 DNA: TGTGCCTGGAGTGTACGAGGAGGCCGGGGCAATCAGCCCCAGCATTTT
clone size: NA; D gene: TRBD1; V gene: TRBV7-9; J gene: TRBJ2-3; CDR3 protein: CASSFQTGFTDTQYF; CDR3 DNA: TGTGCCAGCAGCTTTCAGACAGGGTTCACAGATACGCAGTATTTT